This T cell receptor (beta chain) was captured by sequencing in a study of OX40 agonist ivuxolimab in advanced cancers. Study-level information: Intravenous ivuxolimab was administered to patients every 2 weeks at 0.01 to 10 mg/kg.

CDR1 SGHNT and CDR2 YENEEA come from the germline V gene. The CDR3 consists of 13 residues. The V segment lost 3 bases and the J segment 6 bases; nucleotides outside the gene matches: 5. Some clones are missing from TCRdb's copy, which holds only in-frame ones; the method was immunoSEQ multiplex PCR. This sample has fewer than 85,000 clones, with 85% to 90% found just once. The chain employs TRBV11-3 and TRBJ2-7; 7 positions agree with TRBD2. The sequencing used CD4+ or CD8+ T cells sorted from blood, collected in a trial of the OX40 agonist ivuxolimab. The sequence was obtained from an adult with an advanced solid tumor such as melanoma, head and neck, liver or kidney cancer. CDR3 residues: CASSLRGTAEQYF. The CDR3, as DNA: TGTGCCAGCAGCTTGCGGGGGACCGCCGAGCAGTACTTC.